These T cell receptor beta chains were read from a single sample in a study of shared T cell receptors in the human thymus. TCRdb's copy holds only in-frame clones and misses some; the assay was immunoSEQ multiplex PCR. The profile shows 640,000 or so clones, around 87% of them singletons. Another study also made use of these data, one on human thymus T cells.

Sequenced sample: thymocytes. Receptors were obtained from a boy under two years old with a congenital heart defect. Both conserved end residues are part of each CDR3. Each record gives: J gene, clone size, CDR3 length, D gene, V gene, CDR3 DNA, CDR3 protein. D genes are given only for firm matches. Part of the rows lack a size; the others show once, few, many or a class for expanded clones.

J: TRBJ2-2; size: -; length: 15; D: TRBD1; V: TRBV5-6; DNA: TGTGCCAGCAGCTTGGGACAGGGGATTCTCGGGGAGCTGTTTTTT; CDR3: CASSLGQGILGELFF
J: TRBJ1-3; size: -; length: 13; D: TRBD1; V: TRBV6-4; DNA: TGTGCCAGCAGTGCGGACAGGGGAAACACCATATATTTT; CDR3: CASSADRGNTIYF
J: TRBJ1-5; size: -; length: 15; D: -; V: TRBV28; DNA: TGTGCCAGCAGTTTAGGGCCTACTCTCAATCAGCCCCAGCATTTT; CDR3: CASSLGPTLNQPQHF
J: TRBJ1-5; size: -; length: 15; D: -; V: TRBV19; DNA: TGTGCCAGTAGTATAACTGGTCAAAGCAATCAGCCCCAGCATTTT; CDR3: CASSITGQSNQPQHF
J: TRBJ1-1; size: -; length: 16; D: TRBD1; V: TRBV12-5; DNA: TGTGCTAGTGGTTTGGGTGAACAGGGGGACAACACTGAAGCTTTCTTT; CDR3: CASGLGEQGDNTEAFF
J: TRBJ1-1; size: -; length: 13; D: -; V: TRBV5-4; DNA: TGTGCCAGCAGCTTGGTGAGGGGGACTGAAGCTTTCTTT; CDR3: CASSLVRGTEAFF
J: TRBJ1-5; size: -; length: 18; D: TRBD1; V: TRBV27; DNA: TGTGCCAGCAGCCATAAAGGTCCGGGACAGGGGACTAATCAGCCCCAGCATTTT; CDR3: CASSHKGPGQGTNQPQHF
J: TRBJ2-1; size: -; length: 18; D: TRBD2; V: TRBV10-2; DNA: TGCGCCTCTGAAGGGGGGACTAGCGGGAGGGAATCCTACAATGAGCAGTTCTTC; CDR3: CASEGGTSGRESYNEQFF
J: TRBJ1-2; size: -; length: 20; D: -; V: TRBV9; DNA: TGTGCCAGCAGGGGCCCTGTCCGGGGTTCGACCCCTCTTCCGTACTATGGCTACACCTTC; CDR3: CASRGPVRGSTPLPYYGYTF
J: TRBJ2-1; size: -; length: 14; D: TRBD2; V: TRBV9; DNA: TGTGCCAGCAGCGGGGGACTAGTCTACAATGAGCAGTTCTTC; CDR3: CASSGGLVYNEQFF
J: TRBJ2-7; size: -; length: 18; D: TRBD2; V: TRBV13; DNA: TGTGCCAGCAGCTTACGACTAGCGGGAGACCAGGGTCCCTACGAGCAGTACTTC; CDR3: CASSLRLAGDQGPYEQYF
J: TRBJ1-4; size: once; length: 13; D: -; V: TRBV15; DNA: TGTGCCACCAGCAGTGCTGCGGGGGAAAAACTGTTTTTT; CDR3: CATSSAAGEKLFF
J: TRBJ1-1; size: -; length: 17; D: -; V: TRBV27; DNA: TGTGCCAGCACCACGGGGGGTTCTGGGGGTCTTAGGGTTGAAGCTTTCTTT; CDR3: CASTTGGSGGLRVEAFF
J: TRBJ2-1; size: -; length: 14; D: TRBD2; V: TRBV27; DNA: TGTGCCAGCATAAGCGGGGGATCCTACAATGAGCAGTTCTTC; CDR3: CASISGGSYNEQFF
J: TRBJ2-3; size: -; length: 16; D: TRBD2; V: TRBV19; DNA: TGTGCCAGTAGAGGGAGTGGGACTACTAGCACAGATACGCAGTATTTT; CDR3: CASRGSGTTSTDTQYF
J: TRBJ2-5; size: -; length: 17; D: TRBD1; V: TRBV7-9; DNA: TGTGCCAGCAGTCCTCCGATGGGCAGGGGGACGCAAGAGACCCAGTACTTC; CDR3: CASSPPMGRGTQETQYF
J: TRBJ2-3; size: -; length: 17; D: -; V: TRBV10-2; DNA: TGCGCCAGCAGTGAGCTAGGGGTACCAGGAAGGTGGGATACGCAGTATTTT; CDR3: CASSELGVPGRWDTQYF
J: TRBJ2-3; size: -; length: 17; D: -; V: TRBV4-2; DNA: TGTGCCAGCAGCCAAGATACTAGTTCTTTTAGCACAGATACGCAGTATTTT; CDR3: CASSQDTSSFSTDTQYF
J: TRBJ1-1; size: -; length: 11; D: -; V: TRBV13; DNA: TGTGCCAGCAGCCCCCCAACTGAAGCTTTCTTT; CDR3: CASSPPTEAFF
J: TRBJ2-1; size: -; length: 16; D: TRBD2; V: TRBV14; DNA: TGTGCCAGCAGCCAGACCCGACTGGGGGGGAGTAATGAGCAGTTCTTC; CDR3: CASSQTRLGGSNEQFF
J: TRBJ1-2; size: once; length: 14; D: -; V: TRBV30; DNA: TGTGCCTGGAGCTTCAAGAGAACTAACTATGGCTACACCTTC; CDR3: CAWSFKRTNYGYTF
J: TRBJ2-1; size: -; length: 13; D: TRBD1; V: TRBV5-1; DNA: TGCGCCAGCAGCTCCGACAGGGGCAATGAGCAGTTCTTC; CDR3: CASSSDRGNEQFF
J: TRBJ1-1; size: once; length: 19; D: -; V: TRBV4-3; DNA: TGCGCCAGCAGCCAAGGAGGGGGGGGCGCCGGGCGCTTCCGCACTGAAGCTTTCTTT; CDR3: CASSQGGGGAGRFRTEAFF
J: TRBJ2-1; size: -; length: 17; D: -; V: TRBV23-1; DNA: TGCGCCAGCAGTCAATCGGTCCAGGGACTCTCCTACAATGAGCAGTTCTTC; CDR3: CASSQSVQGLSYNEQFF